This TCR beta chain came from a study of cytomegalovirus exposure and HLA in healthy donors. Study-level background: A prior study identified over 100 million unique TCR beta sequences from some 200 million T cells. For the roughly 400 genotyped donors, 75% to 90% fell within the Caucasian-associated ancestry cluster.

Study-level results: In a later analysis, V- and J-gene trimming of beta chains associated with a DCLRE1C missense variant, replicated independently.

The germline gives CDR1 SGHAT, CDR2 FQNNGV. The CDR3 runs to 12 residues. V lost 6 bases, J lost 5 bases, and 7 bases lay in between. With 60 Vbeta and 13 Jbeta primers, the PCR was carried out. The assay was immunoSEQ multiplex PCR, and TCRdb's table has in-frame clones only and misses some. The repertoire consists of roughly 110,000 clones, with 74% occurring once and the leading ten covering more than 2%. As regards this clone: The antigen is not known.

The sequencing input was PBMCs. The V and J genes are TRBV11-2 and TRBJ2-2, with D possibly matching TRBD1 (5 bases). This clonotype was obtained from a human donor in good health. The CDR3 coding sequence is TGTGCCAGCAGACCAGGGACCGGGGAGCTGTTTTTT. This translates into CASRPGTGELFF.